These 4 T cell receptor beta chains share one sample of origin, sequenced in a study of response to subunit inactivated influenza vaccine. TCRdb reanalysed the RT-PCR reads using MiXCR and keeps one entry per CDR3 protein. The sample records 630,000 or so distinct CDR3 sequences, around 14% being singletons. The material sequenced was PBMCs from blood, taken approximately 13 days after vaccination. Receptors were obtained from a man aged 50 or older who received an inactivated influenza vaccine.

The CDR3 coding sequence is TGCAGCGTTGCGTCCGGGCCTGACGGCACCGGGGAGCTGTTTTTT. The encoded protein is CSVASGPDGTGELFF. V and J are TRBV29-1 and TRBJ2-2; D gene uncertain. V dropped 4 bases and J dropped 4 bases, with 16 bases sitting between them. Germline CDR1 reads SQVTM; CDR2 reads ANQGSEA. The CDR3 has 15 amino acids.

This chain uses TRBV18 with TRBJ2-7; TRBD2 aligns across 7 bases. Trimming at V came to 1 base and at J to 1 base, leaving 1 base not matched to a gene. Per the germline V gene, CDR1 is KGHSH and CDR2 is LQKENI. The CDR3 has 14 amino acids. In DNA form, the CDR3 reads TGTGCCAGCTCACCACAGCGGGAATCCTACGAGCAGTACTTC. Encoded protein: CASSPQRESYEQYF.

This clonotype was seen a few times. The V and J genes are TRBV4-3 and TRBJ2-5; D gene uncertain. Trimming removed 1 base from V and 5 bases from J, with 8 bases in between. Germline lookup yields CDR1 LGHNA and CDR2 YSLEER. CDR3 size: 13 residues. DNA for the CDR3: TGCGCCAGCAGCCAAGCGTCCGATGAGACCCAGTACTTC. It encodes CASSQASDETQYF.

In this sample, this clonotype turned up a few times. V gene TRBV29-1 combines with J gene TRBJ2-7; D is unresolved. Trimming pared 7 bases from V and 0 bases from J, leaving 10 bases between. Germline V gene data show CDR1 as SQVTM and CDR2 as ANQGSEA. The CDR3 extends over 12 amino acids. In DNA, the CDR3 is TGCAGCGGGGCGGCTGACTCCTACGAGCAGTACTTC. As protein: CSGAADSYEQYF.